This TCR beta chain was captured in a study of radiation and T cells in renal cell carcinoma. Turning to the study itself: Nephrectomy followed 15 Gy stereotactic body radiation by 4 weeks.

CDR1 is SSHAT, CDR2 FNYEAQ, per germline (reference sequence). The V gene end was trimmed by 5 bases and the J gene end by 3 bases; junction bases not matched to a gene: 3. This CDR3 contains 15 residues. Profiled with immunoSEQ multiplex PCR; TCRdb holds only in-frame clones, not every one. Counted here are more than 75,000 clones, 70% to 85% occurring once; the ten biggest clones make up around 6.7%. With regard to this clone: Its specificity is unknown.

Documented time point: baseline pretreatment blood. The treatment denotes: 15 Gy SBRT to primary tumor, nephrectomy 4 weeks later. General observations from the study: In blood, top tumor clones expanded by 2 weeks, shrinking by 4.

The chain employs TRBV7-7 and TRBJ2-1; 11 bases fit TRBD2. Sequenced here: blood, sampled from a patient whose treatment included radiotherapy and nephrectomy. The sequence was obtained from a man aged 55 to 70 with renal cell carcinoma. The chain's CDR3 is CASSPTSGNYNEQFF. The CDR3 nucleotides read TGTGCCAGCAGCCCGACTAGCGGGAACTACAATGAGCAGTTCTTC. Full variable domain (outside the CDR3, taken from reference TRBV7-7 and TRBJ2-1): GAGVSQSPRYKVTKRGQDVTLRCDPISSHATLYWYQQALGQGPEFLTYFNYEAQPDKSGLPSDRFSAERPEGSISTLTIQRTEQRDSAMYRCASSPTSGNYNEQFFGPGTRLTVL.